The source of this T cell receptor beta chain is a study of Tregs in tolerant kidney transplant recipients. Points from the study as a whole: Validation in larger populations is needed because few patients were studied.

As for this clone: Its antigen is still unknown.

Germline V gene sequence: CDR1 MDHEN, CDR2 SYDVKM. The CDR3 length is 15 residues. Trimming cost V 10 bases and J 0 bases, with 16 bases left between them. CD4+CD25+CD127- Tregs, CD4+CD25- non-Tregs, CD4 and CD8 cells were sorted. Before regulatory T cell sorting, thawed PBMCs rested overnight at 37°C in about 220 IU/ml IL-2. TCRdb keeps only in-frame clones here, not all; method: immunoSEQ multiplex PCR. The table includes around 85,000 clones, roughly 90% detected once. This sequence joins TRBV28 and TRBJ1-3; D is possibly TRBD1 (5 bases). The sample consisted of Tregs from blood, taken before the transplant. The origin of this receptor is a human donor who received a combined kidney and bone marrow transplant. The CDR3 reads CATSDGGGSGNTIYF. Written as DNA, the CDR3 is TGTGCCACGAGTGACGGTGGGGGCTCTGGAAACACCATATATTTT.